This T cell receptor beta chain was captured by sequencing in a study of T cells in Graves' hyperthyroidism and ophthalmopathy. Germline CDR1 and CDR2: LGHDT and YNNKEL (reference sequence). This CDR3 has 14 residues. J gave up 8 bases and V 5 bases, and 11 bases lay outside the gene matches. Note on this clonotype: Its antigen is still unknown.

Researchers took RNA transcripts and amplified the TCR beta CDR3 regions from them. A first-round RT-PCR of the TCR CDR3 used the HTBI primer set. TCRdb independently ran MiXCR on the multiplex PCR reads; one entry per CDR3 protein. The sample has 300,000 to 450,000 distinct CDR3 sequences; 20% to 25% are singletons. Calling Graves' hyperthyroidism stable meant ophthalmopathy did not progress within 18 months. Those patients with uncontrolled infection, other autoimmune disease, pregnancy or lactation were excluded. General study results and limits: Appearing also in blood were most of the thyroid clonotypes expanded above 0.001.

The chain uses TRBV3-1 and TRBJ1-2; 7 bases align to TRBD1. The sequence derives from a man aged 45-65 years with Graves' hyperthyroidism. The sample comprised blood. CDR3 DNA: TGTGCCAGCAGCTTTGGGGACAGCCGATTAGGCTACACCTTC. The encoded protein is CASSFGDSRLGYTF. Complete variable domain (other parts from reference TRBV3-1 and TRBJ1-2): DTAVSQTPKYLVTQMGNDKSIKCEQNLGHDTMYWYKQDSKKFLKIMFSYNNKELIINETVPNRFSPKSPDKAHLNLHINSLELGDSAVYFCASSFGDSRLGYTFGSGTRLTVV.